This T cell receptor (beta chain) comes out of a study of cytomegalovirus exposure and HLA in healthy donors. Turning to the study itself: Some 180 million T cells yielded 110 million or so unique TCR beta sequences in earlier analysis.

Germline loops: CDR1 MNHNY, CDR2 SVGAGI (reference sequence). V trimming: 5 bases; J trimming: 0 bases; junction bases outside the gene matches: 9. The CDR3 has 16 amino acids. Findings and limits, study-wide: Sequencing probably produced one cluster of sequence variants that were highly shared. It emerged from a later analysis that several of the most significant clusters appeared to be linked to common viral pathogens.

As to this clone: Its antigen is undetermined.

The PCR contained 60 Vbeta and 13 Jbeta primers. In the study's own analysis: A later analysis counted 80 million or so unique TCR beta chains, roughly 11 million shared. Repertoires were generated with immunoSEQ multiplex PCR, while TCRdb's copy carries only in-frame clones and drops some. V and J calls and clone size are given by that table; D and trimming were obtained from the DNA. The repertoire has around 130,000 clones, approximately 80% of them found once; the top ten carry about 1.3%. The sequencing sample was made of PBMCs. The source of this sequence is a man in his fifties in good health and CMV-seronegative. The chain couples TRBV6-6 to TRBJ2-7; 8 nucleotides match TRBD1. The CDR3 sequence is CASSPLDRVASYEQYF. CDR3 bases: TGTGCCAGCAGTCCCTTGGACAGGGTGGCCTCCTACGAGCAGTACTTC.